This T cell receptor (beta chain) was retrieved from a study of shared clonotypes between healthy human individuals. Study findings and constraints: Non-shared clonotypes showed lower generation probabilities than clonotypes common to all four donors.

Comments on this clone: Its antigen remains unknown.

Data came from immunoSEQ multiplex PCR; TCRdb stores just in-frame clones and leaves some out. The top ten hold approximately 0.45% of the sample, which has about 1.5 million clones, nearly 99% seen once. The sequence was collected from a man aged 25 to 40 in good health. The sample comprised naive CD4+ T cells sorted from blood. The subset was: CD45RA+ positively selected.

Here the CDR3 DNA reads TGTGCCACCAGCAGATCCGGGACAGGGAACCCCTACGAGCAGTACTTC. Protein sequence: CATSRSGTGNPYEQYF. J is TRBJ2-7 and V is TRBV15; 9 bases align to TRBD1. Germline V CDR1 and CDR2: LNHNV, YYDKDF (reference sequence). The CDR3 runs to 16 residues. J lost 2 bases, V lost 2 bases, and 7 bases had no gene match.